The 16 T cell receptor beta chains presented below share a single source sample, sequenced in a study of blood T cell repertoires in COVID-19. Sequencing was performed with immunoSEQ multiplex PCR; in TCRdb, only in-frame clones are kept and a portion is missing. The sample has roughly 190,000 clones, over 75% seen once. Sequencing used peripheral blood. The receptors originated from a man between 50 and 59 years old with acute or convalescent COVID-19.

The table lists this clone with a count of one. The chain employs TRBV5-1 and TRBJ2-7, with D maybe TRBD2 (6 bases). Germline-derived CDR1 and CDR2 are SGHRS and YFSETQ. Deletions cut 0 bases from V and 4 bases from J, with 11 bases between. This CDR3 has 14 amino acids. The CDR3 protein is CASSLVSGTYEQYF. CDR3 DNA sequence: TGCGCCAGCAGCTTGGTTAGCGGTACGTACGAGCAGTACTTC.

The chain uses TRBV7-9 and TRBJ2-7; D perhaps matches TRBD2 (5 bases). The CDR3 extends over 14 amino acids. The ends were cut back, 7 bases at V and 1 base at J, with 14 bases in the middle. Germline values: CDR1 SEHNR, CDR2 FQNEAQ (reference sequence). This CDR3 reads CASKAGVSSYEQYF. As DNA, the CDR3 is TGTGCCAGCAAGGCGGGCGTCTCGTCCTACGAGCAGTACTTC. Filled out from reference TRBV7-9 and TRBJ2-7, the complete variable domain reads DTGVSQNPRHKITKRGQNVTFRCDPISEHNRLYWYRQTLGQGPEFLTYFQNEAQLEKSRLLSDRFSAERPKGSFSTLEIQRTEQGDSAMYLCASKAGVSSYEQYFGPGTRLTVT.

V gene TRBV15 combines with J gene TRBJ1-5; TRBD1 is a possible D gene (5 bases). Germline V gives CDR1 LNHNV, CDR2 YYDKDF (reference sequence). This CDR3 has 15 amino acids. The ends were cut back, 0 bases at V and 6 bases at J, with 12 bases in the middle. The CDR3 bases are TGTGCCACCAGCAGAGACGCCCCCGGGGGTCAGCCCCAGCATTTT. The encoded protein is CATSRDAPGGQPQHF.

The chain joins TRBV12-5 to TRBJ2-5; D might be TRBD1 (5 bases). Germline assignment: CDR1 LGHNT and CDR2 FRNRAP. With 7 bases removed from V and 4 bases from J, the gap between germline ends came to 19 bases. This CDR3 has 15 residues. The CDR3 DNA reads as TGTGCTAGTGCCCTGGGTGGGGCAGCTACAGAGACCCAGTACTTC. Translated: CASALGGAATETQYF.

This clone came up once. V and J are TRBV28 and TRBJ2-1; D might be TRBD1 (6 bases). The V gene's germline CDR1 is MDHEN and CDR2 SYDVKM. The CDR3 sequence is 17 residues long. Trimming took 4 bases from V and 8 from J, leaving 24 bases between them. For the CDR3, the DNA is TGTGCCAGCAGTTACAGCCTAGGGCAGGGGCAAGGGGATGAGCAGTTCTTC. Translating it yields CASSYSLGQGQGDEQFF.

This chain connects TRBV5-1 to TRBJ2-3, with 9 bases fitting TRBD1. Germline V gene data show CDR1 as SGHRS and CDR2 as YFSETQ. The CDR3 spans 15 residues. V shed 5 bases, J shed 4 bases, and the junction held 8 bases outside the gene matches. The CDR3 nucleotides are TGCGCCAGCAGTCAAGGGGGACAGGGCGCAGATACGCAGTATTTT. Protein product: CASSQGGQGADTQYF.

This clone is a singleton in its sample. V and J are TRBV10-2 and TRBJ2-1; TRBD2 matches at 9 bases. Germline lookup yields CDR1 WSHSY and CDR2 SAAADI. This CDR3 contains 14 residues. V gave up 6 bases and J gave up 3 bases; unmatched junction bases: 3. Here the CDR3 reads CASRRTSDYNEQFF. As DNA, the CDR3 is TGCGCCAGCAGGAGGACTAGCGACTACAATGAGCAGTTCTTC.

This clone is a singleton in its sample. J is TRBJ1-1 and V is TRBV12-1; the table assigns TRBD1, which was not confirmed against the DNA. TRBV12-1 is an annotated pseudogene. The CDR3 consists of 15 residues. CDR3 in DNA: TGTGCCAGCAGCTTCGTACAGGACCCGAACACTGAAGCTTTCTTT. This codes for CASSFVQDPNTEAFF.

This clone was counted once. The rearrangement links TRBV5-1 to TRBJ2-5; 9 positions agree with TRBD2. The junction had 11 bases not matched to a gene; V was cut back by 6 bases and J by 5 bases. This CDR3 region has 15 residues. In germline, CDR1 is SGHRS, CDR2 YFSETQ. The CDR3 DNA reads TGCGCCAGCAAAGCGGGAGGATTCGATGGGGAGACCCAGTACTTC. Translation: CASKAGGFDGETQYF. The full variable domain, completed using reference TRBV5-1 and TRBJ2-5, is KAGVTQTPRYLIKTRGQQVTLSCSPISGHRSVSWYQQTPGQGLQFLFEYFSETQRNKGNFPGRFSGRQFSNSRSEMNVSTLELGDSALYLCASKAGGFDGETQYFGPGTRLLVL.

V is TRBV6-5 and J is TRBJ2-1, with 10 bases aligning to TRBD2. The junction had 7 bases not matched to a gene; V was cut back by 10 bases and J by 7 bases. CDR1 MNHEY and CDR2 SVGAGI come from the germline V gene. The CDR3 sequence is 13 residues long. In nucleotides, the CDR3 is TGTGCCACTCTAGCGGGAGTTTCAAATGAGCAGTTCTTC. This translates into CATLAGVSNEQFF.

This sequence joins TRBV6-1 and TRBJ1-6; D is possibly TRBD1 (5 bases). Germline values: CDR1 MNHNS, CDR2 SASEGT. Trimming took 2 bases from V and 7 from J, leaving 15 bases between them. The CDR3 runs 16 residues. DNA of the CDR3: TGTGCCAGCAGTGAATGGGCCAGGGCGATGAATTCACCCCTCCACTTT. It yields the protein CASSEWARAMNSPLHF.

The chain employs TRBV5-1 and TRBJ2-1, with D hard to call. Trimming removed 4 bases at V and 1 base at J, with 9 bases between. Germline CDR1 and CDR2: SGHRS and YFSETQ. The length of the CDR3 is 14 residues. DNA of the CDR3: TGCGCCAGCAGCCCGGTTGCGTCCTACAATGAGCAGTTCTTC. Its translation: CASSPVASYNEQFF. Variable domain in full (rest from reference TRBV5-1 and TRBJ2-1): KAGVTQTPRYLIKTRGQQVTLSCSPISGHRSVSWYQQTPGQGLQFLFEYFSETQRNKGNFPGRFSGRQFSNSRSEMNVSTLELGDSALYLCASSPVASYNEQFFGPGTRLTVL.

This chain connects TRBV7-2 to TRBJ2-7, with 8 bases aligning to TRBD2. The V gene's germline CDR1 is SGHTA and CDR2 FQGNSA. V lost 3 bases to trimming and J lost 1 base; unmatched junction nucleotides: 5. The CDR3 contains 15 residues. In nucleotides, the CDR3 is TGTGCCAGCAGCTTTCAGCGGGGGCCTTCCTACGAGCAGTACGTC. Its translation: CASSFQRGPSYEQYV.

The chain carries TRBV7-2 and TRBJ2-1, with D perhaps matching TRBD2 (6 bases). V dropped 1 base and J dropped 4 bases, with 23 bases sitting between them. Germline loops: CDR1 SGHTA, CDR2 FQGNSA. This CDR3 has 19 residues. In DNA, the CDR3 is TGTGCCAGCAGCTTAGTTCTAGCGTCGCGGGTTGGGGTATACAATGAGCAGTTCTTC. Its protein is CASSLVLASRVGVYNEQFF.

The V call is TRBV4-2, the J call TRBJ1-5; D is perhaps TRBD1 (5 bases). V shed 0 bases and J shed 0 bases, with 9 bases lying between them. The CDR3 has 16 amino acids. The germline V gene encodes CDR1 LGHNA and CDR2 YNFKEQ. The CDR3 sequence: CASSQEGGYSNQPQHF. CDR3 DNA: TGTGCCAGCAGCCAAGAGGGGGGGTATAGCAATCAGCCCCAGCATTTT.

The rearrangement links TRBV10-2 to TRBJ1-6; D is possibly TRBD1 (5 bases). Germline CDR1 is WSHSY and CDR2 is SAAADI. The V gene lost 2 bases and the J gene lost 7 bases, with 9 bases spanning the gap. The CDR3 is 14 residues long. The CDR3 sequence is CASSEQGANSPLHF. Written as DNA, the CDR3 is TGCGCCAGCAGTGAGCAGGGCGCGAATTCACCCCTCCACTTT.